The TCR beta chain described here comes from a study of T-cell memory formation after mild COVID-19 (dated by TCRdb to 2020 to 2022). Broadly, across the study: TCR sequence clusters from the two donors were found to be largely donor specific. In a couple of donors, T-cell clones that expanded and contracted after mild COVID-19 were tracked by sequencing TCRalpha and TCRbeta repertoires over time. Two young, previously healthy adult volunteers made up the cohort, one male and one female. Overall study results and their limits: SARS-CoV-2 specificity of the second-wave clones peaking on day 37 was not confirmed. Clones contracting from day 15 to 85 had balanced CD4/CD8 phenotypes, while a second wave expanding from day 15 to 37 was biased towards CD4+. Contracting CD4+ clones appeared mostly in the CM and EM memory subsets, whereas CD8+ clones were enriched in EMRA. The study covered only two mild cases, and larger cohorts including severe cases with pre-infection samples were considered necessary. Some responding clones were detected in pre-infection memory, which suggested that pre-existing cross-reactive memory T cells had joined the SARS-CoV-2 response.

In this sample, this clonotype turned up many times. The antigen it binds to is not known. Base qualities are not provided; no much larger clone lies one nucleotide away. Between the V and J ends, shortened by 6 bases and 2 bases respectively, the junction contains 8 bases. The CDR3, cysteine through phenylalanine, is 12 amino acids long. Of all the DNA, just the CDR3 is kept, 36 bases in frame from base 1. Reads for this sample came from an Illumina NovaSeq 6000. cDNA libraries for TCRalpha and TCRbeta were prepared by 5'RACE using constant-segment primers, with sample barcodes and unique molecular identifiers added. RNA was extracted from every sample with Trizol reagent. Library amplification was performed in two PCR steps, and a second sample barcode and Illumina TruSeq adapters were introduced in the second step. Sequencing of the libraries was done on an Illumina NovaSeq, producing 2 x 150 bp paired-end reads. Regarding the original processing steps: Demultiplexing of reads and collapsing into UMI-guided consensus sequences were performed with migec v1.2.7. Using mixcr v2.1.11, UMI consensuses were aligned to TRA and TRB V and J templates and then assembled into clonotypes. Clonotypes were classified as expanded or contracted when called significant by both edgeR and NoisET, with noise models trained on biological replicates. edgeR calls used a false discovery rate-adjusted p below 0.01 and a log2 fold-change threshold of 1. As an exploratory analysis of dynamics, PCA with hierarchical clustering was applied to max-normalized trajectories of the 1000 most abundant clonotypes. Separately sequenced CD4+ and CD8+ repertoires were used to assign a CD4 or CD8 phenotype to each responding clone. TCRdb redid the processing of the public reads, applying fastp at Q25 and MiXCR, and retained in-frame beta chains. Each record represents a unique CDR3 protein, reported with the most common genes and DNA among its rows. None of the V and J calls come from the authors' own analysis; TCRdb made them. This sample lists about 560,000 distinct CDR3 sequences; about 20% were detected once. The top ten constitute approximately 8.4% of the sample.

Ficoll-Paque density gradient centrifugation was used to isolate PBMCs. Recombination connected TRBV12-3 or TRBV12-4 to TRBJ2-7; the D gene cannot be named for sure. This sequence was found in an adult woman who had mild COVID-19 (a few samples of this study predate the infection). The sample titles of this study are shuffled in the database, so cell type and time point are left out; the donor was told from shared clones. Sequenced sample: PBMCs or a T cell subset sorted from them (not recorded which). The DNA reads as follows: TGTGCCAGCAGCGGGCAGGCCTACGAGCAGTACTTC. Its coded protein is CASSGQAYEQYF.